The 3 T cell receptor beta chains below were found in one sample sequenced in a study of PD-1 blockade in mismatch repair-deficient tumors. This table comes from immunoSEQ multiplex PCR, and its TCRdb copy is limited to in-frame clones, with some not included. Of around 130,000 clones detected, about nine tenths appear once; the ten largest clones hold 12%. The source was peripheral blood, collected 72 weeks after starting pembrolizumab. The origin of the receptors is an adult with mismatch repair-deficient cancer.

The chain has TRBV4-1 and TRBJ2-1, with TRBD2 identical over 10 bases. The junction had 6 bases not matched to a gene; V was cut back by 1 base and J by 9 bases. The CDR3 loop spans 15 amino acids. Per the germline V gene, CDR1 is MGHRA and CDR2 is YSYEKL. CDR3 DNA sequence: TGCGCCAGCAGCCAAGGGCTAGCGGGAGTCGGTGAGCAGTTCTTC. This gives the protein CASSQGLAGVGEQFF.

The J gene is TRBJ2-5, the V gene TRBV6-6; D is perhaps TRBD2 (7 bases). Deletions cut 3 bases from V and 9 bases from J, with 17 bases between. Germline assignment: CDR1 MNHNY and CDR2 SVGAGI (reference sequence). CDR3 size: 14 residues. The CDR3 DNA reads TGTGCCAGCAGTTATAGACTAGCAACAGGGTCCCAGTACTTC. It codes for CASSYRLATGSQYF.

As DNA, the CDR3 is TGTGCCACAGAACAGGGGTACAGTCAGCCCCAGCATTTT. Translating gives CATEQGYSQPQHF. The V and J genes are TRBV15 and TRBJ1-5; 7 bases fit TRBD1. This CDR3 region has 13 residues. The germline V gene encodes CDR1 LNHNV and CDR2 YYDKDF (reference sequence). After removal of 9 bases from V and 6 bases from J, the junction contained 8 bases not matched to a gene. Looking up the rest from reference TRBV15 and TRBJ1-5 gives the full variable domain: DAMVIQNPRYQVTQFGKPVTLSCSQTLNHNVMYWYQQKSSQAPKLLFHYYDKDFNNEADTPDNFQSRRPNTSFCFLDIRSPGLGDTAMYLCATEQGYSQPQHFGDGTRLSIL.